This TCR beta chain came from a study of blood T cell repertoires in COVID-19 (dated by TCRdb to the early 2020s). Looking at the study overall: Collaborator samples came from the United States, Italy and Spain and covered acute and convalescent phases of COVID-19. The prospective study material was composed of cDNA or gDNA derived from T cells, B-cell-depleted T cells, or PBMCs. The dataset comprised deeply sampled blood TCRbeta repertoires from subjects exposed to, actively infected with, or recovered from COVID-19. The repertoires were released in a freely available public database intended as a resource for research on the immune response to SARS-CoV-2. The samples were drawn from the first 160 participants of the ongoing ImmuneRACE study and from roughly 1,300 subjects provided by 6 global collaborators. The sample metadata nearly always contained a de-identified subject ID, COVID-19 status, age in years and sex. Where available, HLA class I and class II types were obtained from metadata supplied by the sample provider rather than from assay-based typing. Results the study describes overall, beyond this receptor: Clinical and demographic metadata were provided uncurated, with the amount varying by source and participant.

The immunoSEQ Assay, a bias-controlled multiplex PCR, was used to amplify TCRbeta CDR3 regions from genomic DNA. Regarding the original processing steps: The number of nucleated cells in each sample was estimated by amplification of reference gene primers within the assay. Sequence reads were collapsed and filtered to measure the absolute abundance of every unique TCRbeta CDR3 rearrangement. For each sample, productive Simpson clonality was calculated as the square root of Simpson's diversity index across productive rearrangements. The clones in this table, taken by TCRdb from immuneACCESS, are in-frame only. Not every clone is retained; where verified, under half of the shortfall comes from an unresolved V gene, and the cause of the rest is unknown. V and J calls and clone size are given by that table; D and trimming were obtained from the DNA. In all, the sample holds under 300,000 clones, and 75% to 90% of those were seen once. Under 2.5% of the sample goes to the ten largest clones.

Enrolling through a virtual design, the prospective study's participants ranged in age from about 18 to 100 years and lived across roughly 23 United States geographic areas. In the prospective study, cohorts were assigned on the basis of participant-reported clinical history obtained from a screening survey and a study questionnaire. Recovered participants in ImmuneRACE Cohort 3 were defined as having two consecutive negative NP/OP PCR tests, clearance from a healthcare professional, or resolution of symptoms. In the prospective study, mobile phlebotomists collected whole blood, serum and a nasopharyngeal or oropharyngeal swab from each participant. Additional blood draws and questionnaires over an approximately two-month period could optionally be provided by prospective study participants. Blood samples from the prospective study were shipped frozen or at room temperature prior to DNA extraction.

V gives up 6 bases and J gives up 1 base, and the segment between their germline ends measures 12 bases. CDR1 and CDR2, looked up from the germline V gene, are SGHAT and FQNNGV. From the cysteine through the phenylalanine, the CDR3 covers 14 amino acids. CDR3 DNA is the only sequence kept; it has 42 bases, read in frame from the first base. In the case of this clone: Its cognate antigen has yet to be identified. No base-level quality is on record; no much larger clone is a single base apart.

Sequencing was performed on PBMCs or T cells enriched from blood (not recorded which). The receptor was isolated from a woman aged 50 to 60 who had recovered from COVID-19. The chain couples TRBV11-2 to TRBJ1-2, with no confident D gene call. The DNA sequence reads TGTGCCAGCAGTGAGGGTGGAGGTAACTATGGCTACACCTTC. Its protein product is CASSEGGGNYGYTF.